This TCR beta chain comes out of a study of blood T cell repertoires in COVID-19. Study as a whole: Researchers got acute and convalescent COVID-19 samples from the United States, Italy and Spain. T cells, B-cell-depleted T cells, or PBMCs provided the cDNA or gDNA that served as material.

Libraries were prepared by immunoSEQ multiplex PCR; TCRdb keeps only in-frame clonotypes and omits some of them. The repertoire includes roughly 330,000 clones, more than 70% of them detected once, and 1.5% to 2% sits in the top ten. V lost 6 bases, J lost 5 bases, and 16 bases lay in between. CDR1 is SNHLY and CDR2 is FYNNEI in the germline V gene. The CDR3 has 14 amino acids. The chain is built from TRBV2 and TRBJ1-1; possible D gene TRBD1, 6 bases. The clonotype originates from a woman between 45 and 65 years old with acute or convalescent COVID-19. What was sequenced was peripheral blood. CDR3 residues: CASRAQGLGTEAFF. Here the CDR3 DNA reads TGTGCCAGCAGGGCACAGGGCCTCGGGACTGAAGCTTTCTTT.